This T cell receptor (beta chain) was identified in a study of cytomegalovirus exposure and HLA in healthy donors (TCRdb year 2017). Regarding the complete study: An earlier analysis of some 550 of the donors reported 250 to 350 Gb of sequence data and approximately 110 million unique TCR beta sequences from some 180 million T cells. HLA typing covered class I and class II loci at four-digit resolution. A few DR-DQ haplotypes were handled as single units for association and clustering because linkage in the cohort was strong. The genetic ancestry cluster associated with self-reported Caucasian donors included 65% to 90% of the 398 genotyped donors. The later analysis used no new phenotypic data to find candidate immune exposures, relying instead on TCR beta sequences and their occurrence across donors. Among several hundred genotyped donors of the cohort, an average of around 250,000 unique TCR beta nucleotide sequences was sequenced per donor, of which about 18% were non-productive. Approximately 300 gigabases of sequencing data and roughly 80 million unique TCR sequences made up an early release that covered around 640 HLA-typed donors. Donor age, sex, ethnicity and CMV serostatus were compiled together with the repertoire data. In addition to the first cohort of around 670 subjects, a separate validation cohort of approximately 120 different subjects was used. Every repertoire in the discovery cohort had been generated on one and the same sequencing platform. To predict cytomegalovirus infection status, the study combined high-throughput TCR immunosequencing, statistical association of individual TCRs with disease status, and machine learning. The T cell repertoires of some 670 subjects were profiled by immunosequencing and related to cytomegalovirus serostatus. In an earlier analysis of more than 550 of the donors, high-throughput TCR beta sequencing was used to judge whether each TCR beta V gene segment behaved as functional or pseudogenic. A later analysis re-analyzed previously published TCR beta repertoires from roughly 630 donors and added high-resolution HLA genotyping to study TCR occurrence patterns. Genome-wide SNP genotypes for about 65% of the 666 donors were used in a later genetic analysis, which treated that subset as a discovery cohort. The number of donors typed differed by locus, with 629-630 for A, B, C, DRB1 and DQB1, around 500 for DQA1, 600 to 610 for DPA1, and around 460 for DPB1. The study was designed to test whether signatures of past pathogen exposure could be identified by cataloging public T cell receptors. On the study overall, not on this receptor specifically: Immune exposure information for the cohort was limited to CMV serostatus. Roughly uniform sequencing depth across donors was assumed in presence/absence analyses, although this assumption may not hold. The cohort was sequenced for TCR beta chains only, and without alpha or paired-chain data the features that could be detected were limited. An association between a missense DCLRE1C variant and V-gene and J-gene trimming of TCR beta chains was found in a later genetic analysis and replicated in an independent cohort. The 87-base-pair reads could not distinguish some IMGT-functional V segments, including TRBV6-2 and TRBV6-3, so those segments were excluded. While some public TCRs were present in many individuals, most TCR sequences turned up only very rarely across donors. Cytomegalovirus status was reported to be diagnosed by the classifier with high specificity and sensitivity in both the original and validation cohorts. The study listed approximately 150 TCR beta chains as associated with cytomegalovirus. The earlier analysis of 587 of the donors excluded some 15 rarely observed V segments, including chromosome 9 orphons, because counts were too low. Linkage disequilibrium might explain the correlated functional status among segregating V segments, but an unknown experimental factor could not be ruled out. According to the authors, the approach could potentially be generalized to other disease states and immunological phenotypes. When HLA alleles, especially DR and DQ, strongly co-occurred, attributing TCR associations to individual alleles was difficult. According to a later analysis, most CMV-associated TCR beta chains appeared to be HLA-restricted, and the HLA associations seemed to be driven largely by CMV exposure. In an earlier analysis of 587 of the donors, most TCR beta V segments appeared in productive rearrangements about 87% or about 30% of the time, broadly matching IMGT annotations. In a later analysis, the rate of TCR association differed among HLA loci, with DRB1 alleles having the most associated TCRs and HLA-C alleles having the fewest. A later analysis reported that several top co-occurrence clusters appeared linked to parvovirus B19, influenza, CMV and Epstein-Barr virus. A cluster of highly shared sequence variants was judged likely to represent a technical artifact of the sequencing pipeline. A further reported finding was that TCR beta sequences accurately predicted the HLA-A and HLA-B alleles for most subjects in the first cohort. In a later analysis, HLA-associated TCR beta chains showed more clonal expansion and lower generation probabilities than non-associated chains that were equally common. A later genetic analysis reported fewer N-insertions in productive TCRs among donors in an Asian-associated ancestry cluster than the roughly 620-donor mean. Specific HLA alleles were associated with some 15,000 TCR beta sequences at a false discovery rate of 0.05 in a later analysis. A few of the identified cytomegalovirus-associated TCR beta chains were confirmed in vitro to be specific for cytomegalovirus antigens. HLA typing was unavailable for some donors at each locus, so association tests used only the typed subset.

To prepare the library, the immunoSEQ multiplex PCR assay was applied. For the multiplex PCR, a mixture combining 60 forward primers for TCR Vbeta segments and 13 reverse primers for TCR Jbeta segments was used. Amplification of the CDR3 region of rearranged TCR beta genes was performed with a multiplex PCR assay on genomic DNA. The amplified TCR beta libraries were sequenced on the Illumina HiSeq System as 87-base-pair reads. Per the authors' processing: A later analysis tallied around 82 million unique TCR beta chains across the 700 or so repertoires, and about 12 million of those chains were shared by two or more donors. A nearest-neighbor algorithm error-corrected the raw reads and collapsed the reads into unique sequences, merging closely related sequences to remove PCR and sequencing errors. To assign V, D and J gene segments, CDR3 sequences were aligned to IMGT reference sequences. Each retained sequence needed at least a six-nucleotide match to both a V gene segment and a J gene segment. Rearrangements were called productive when the CDR3 lacked stop codons and stayed in frame with V and J; all others were non-productive. CDR3 was defined by IMGT convention, running from the second conserved V-encoded cysteine to the conserved J-encoded phenylalanine. The earlier analysis of 500 to 650 of the donors excluded any sequence lacking an unambiguous match to a single V gene segment. An earlier analysis of 500 to 700 of the donors classified V segments as functional when productive rearrangements were above 56.7% and as segregating when the standard deviation between donors was above 5%. To diagnose cytomegalovirus status from the catalog of TCR beta chain sequences, a statistical classification framework was built. In a later analysis, V and J genes were assigned by comparing TCR nucleotide sequences against IMGT/GENE-DB human TR gene sequences. Using the TCRdist pipeline, a later analysis assigned CDR3 sequences along with most-parsimonious VDJ recombination scenarios. In a later analysis, each TCR beta chain was defined by its CDR3 amino acid sequence together with its V-gene family, and reads without a unique V-gene family were excluded. In a later analysis, 450 to 600 highly shared, low-generation-probability nucleotide sequences were removed to address suspected cross-contamination and a sequencing artifact. For each public chain, a later analysis derived a clonal expansion index from normalized ranks of inferred template counts within each repertoire. In a later analysis, generation probabilities were computed with a VDJ recombination model fitted to out-of-frame rearrangements, and the resulting probabilities were checked against IGoR. In a later analysis, hypergeometric tests were used to score TCR-TCR, TCR-HLA and TCR-CMV co-occurrence, with a repertoire-size bias correction applied to TCR pairs. In a later analysis, false discovery rates were estimated by permuting HLA or CMV assignments 20 times. In a later analysis, co-occurring TCRs were grouped using DBSCAN, with TCRdist sequence similarity added in when clustering inside HLA-allele-positive subsets. For co-occurrence clustering, repertoires with fewer than 30,000 or more than 120,000 public chains were excluded, along with 5 or 6 repertoires with anomalous nucleotide sharing. TCRdb limited this immuneACCESS table to in-frame rearrangements with V and J called. A share of clones is missing; checked studies link under half to unresolved V genes, and the rest is unexplained. That table supplies the V and J calls and clone size; D and trimming were determined from the DNA. In this sample the table shows 140,000 to 150,000 clones, 70% of which occur a single time. The ten largest account for roughly 2% of the sample.

The cohort comprised fewer than 750 healthy bone marrow donors. Cohort members were all nominally healthy when sampled, although unrecorded immune exposures were likely present. The donor tested CMV seropositive and was one of the 289 seropositive cohort members. A peripheral blood sample was collected from each donor, and TCR beta sequencing was performed on peripheral blood mononuclear cells. The Qiagen DNeasy Blood Extraction Kit was used to extract genomic DNA from the blood cell samples. Comment on this clone: Its antigen remains undetermined. No base quality values were provided; no much bigger clone lies one nucleotide off.

For this chain, trimming is 5 bases at the V end and 3 bases at the J end, and the number of junction bases without a gene match is 7. Counted from cysteine to phenylalanine, this CDR3 has 14 amino acids. Of all the DNA, just the CDR3 is kept, 42 bases in frame from base 1. The germline V gene specifies SGHTA as CDR1 and FQGNSA as CDR2. The TCR comes from a woman in her sixties in good health and CMV-seropositive. The sequence joins TRBV7-2 to TRBJ2-7; TRBD2 lines up with 7 middle nucleotides. The sequenced sample was PBMCs. The CDR3 region: CASSPPGGRYEQYF. The nucleotide sequence reads as follows: TGTGCCAGCAGCCCCCCGGGAGGACGCTACGAGCAGTACTTC.